This T cell receptor (beta chain) was documented in a study of T-cell memory formation after mild COVID-19. Study-level information: Largely donor-specific TCR clusters were found. General study findings and limits: Mainly in CM and EM were contracting CD4+ clones; CD8+ were in EMRA. A subset of responding clones appeared in pre-infection memory, suggesting cross-reactive memory joined.

cDNA libraries for TCR alpha and TCR beta, carrying sample barcodes and UMIs, came from 5'RACE with constant-segment primers. From the 5' RACE reads, TCRdb called clonotypes with MiXCR, one entry per CDR3 protein. The sample lists some 490,000 distinct CDR3 sequences, 15% to 20% occurring once. The V gene lost 1 base and the J gene lost 7 bases, with 13 bases spanning the gap. Germline values: CDR1 DFQATT, CDR2 SNEGSKA (reference sequence). The CDR3 sequence is 13 residues long. A remark on this clonotype: What it recognizes is unknown.

Sequenced input: PBMCs or a T cell subset sorted from them (not recorded which). The chain couples TRBV20-1 to TRBJ2-5; D is unclear. This receptor was taken from an adult woman who had mild COVID-19 (a few samples of this study predate the infection). Cell type and time point are not known. CDR3 coding DNA: TGCAGTGCTAGAGTGGCCATGGGTGGGACCCAGTACTTC. Its protein product is CSARVAMGGTQYF.